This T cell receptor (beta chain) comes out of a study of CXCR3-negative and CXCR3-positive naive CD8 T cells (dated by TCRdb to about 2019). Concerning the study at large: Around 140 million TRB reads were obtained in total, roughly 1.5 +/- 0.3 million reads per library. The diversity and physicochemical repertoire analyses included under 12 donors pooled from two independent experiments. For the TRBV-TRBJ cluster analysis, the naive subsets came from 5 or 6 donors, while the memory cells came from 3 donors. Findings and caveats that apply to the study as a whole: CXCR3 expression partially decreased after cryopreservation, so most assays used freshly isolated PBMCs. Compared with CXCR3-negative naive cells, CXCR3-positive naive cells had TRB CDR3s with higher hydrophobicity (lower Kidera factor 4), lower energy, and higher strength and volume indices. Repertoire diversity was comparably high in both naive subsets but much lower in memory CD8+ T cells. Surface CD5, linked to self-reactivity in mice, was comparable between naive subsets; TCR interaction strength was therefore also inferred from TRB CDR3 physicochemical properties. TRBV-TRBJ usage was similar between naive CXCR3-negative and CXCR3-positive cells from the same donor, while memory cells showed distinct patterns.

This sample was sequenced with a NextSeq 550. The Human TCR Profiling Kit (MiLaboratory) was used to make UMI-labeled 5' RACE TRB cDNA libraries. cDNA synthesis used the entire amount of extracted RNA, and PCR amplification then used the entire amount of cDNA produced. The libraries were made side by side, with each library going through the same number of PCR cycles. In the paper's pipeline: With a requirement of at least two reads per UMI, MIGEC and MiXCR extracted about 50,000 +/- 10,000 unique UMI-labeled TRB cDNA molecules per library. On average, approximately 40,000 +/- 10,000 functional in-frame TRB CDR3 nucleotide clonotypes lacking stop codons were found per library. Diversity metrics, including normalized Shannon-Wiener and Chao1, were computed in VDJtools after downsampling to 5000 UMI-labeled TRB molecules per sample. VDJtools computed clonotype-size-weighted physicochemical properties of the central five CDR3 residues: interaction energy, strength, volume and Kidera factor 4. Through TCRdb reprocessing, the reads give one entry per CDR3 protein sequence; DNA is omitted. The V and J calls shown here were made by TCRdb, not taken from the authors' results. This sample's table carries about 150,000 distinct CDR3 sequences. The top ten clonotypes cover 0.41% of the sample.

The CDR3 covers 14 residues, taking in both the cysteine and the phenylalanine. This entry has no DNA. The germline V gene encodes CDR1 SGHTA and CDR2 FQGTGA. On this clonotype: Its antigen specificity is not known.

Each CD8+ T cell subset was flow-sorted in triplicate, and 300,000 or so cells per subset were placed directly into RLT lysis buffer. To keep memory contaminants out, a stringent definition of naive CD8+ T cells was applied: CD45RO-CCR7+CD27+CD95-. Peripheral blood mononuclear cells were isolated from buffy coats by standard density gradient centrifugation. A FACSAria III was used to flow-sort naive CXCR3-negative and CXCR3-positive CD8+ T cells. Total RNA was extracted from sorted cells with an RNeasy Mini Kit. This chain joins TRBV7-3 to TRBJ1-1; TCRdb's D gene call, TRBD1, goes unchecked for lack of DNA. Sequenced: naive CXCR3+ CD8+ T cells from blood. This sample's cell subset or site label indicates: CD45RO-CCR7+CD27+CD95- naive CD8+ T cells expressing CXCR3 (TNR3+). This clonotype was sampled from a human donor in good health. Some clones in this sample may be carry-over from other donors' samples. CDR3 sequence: CASSLSPENNEAFF.